This TCR beta chain was recorded in a study of T cells in tuberculosis. Generated by immunoSEQ multiplex PCR, the TCRdb table keeps only in-frame clones and is missing some. Among tens of thousands of clones listed, 90% to 95% were seen once. With 2 bases removed from V and 7 bases from J, the gap between germline ends came to 9 bases. CDR3 size: 13 residues. Germline assignment: CDR1 LNHDA and CDR2 SQIVND (reference sequence). V is TRBV19 and J is TRBJ2-1; D ambiguous. This TCR came from a donor between 5 and 29 years old with latent tuberculosis or without tuberculosis infection. Input material: PBMCs. For the CDR3, the DNA is TGTGCCAGTAGTATATCGTCTAGGAATGAGCAGTTCTTC. It translates to CASSISSRNEQFF.